The entry below describes one T cell receptor beta chain. The antigen is not known. This sample was included in a study of T-cell reconstitution after alpha-beta-depleted transplantation in children. General study results and limits: One year after transplant, T-cell counts and diversity came mostly from newly produced T cells. Reportedly, only several hundred clones from non-depleted graft cells drove alpha-beta T-cell counts at about two months.

Germline CDR1 KGHSH, CDR2 LQKENI. The CDR3 contains 15 residues. V dropped 2 bases and J dropped 2; count of bases not matched to a gene: 2. For TCRbeta, the library was prepared with unique molecular identifiers. One entry per CDR3 protein results from TCRdb running MiXCR on the PCR reads. The table shows about 300,000 distinct CDR3 sequences, with 9.5% to 13% occurring only once. Sequences were derived from PBMCs, sampled before TCRalphabeta/CD19-depleted stem cell transplant. V and J are TRBV18 and TRBJ2-1; TRBD1 matches 8 bases. The sequence came from a boy younger than two with acute myeloid leukemia, due to receive a stem cell transplant. The CDR3 loop reads CASSPNRGTYNEQFF. DNA for the CDR3: TGTGCCAGCTCACCAAACAGGGGGACCTACAATGAGCAGTTCTTC.